The next 3 T cell receptor beta chains were all read from a single sample in a study of shared clonotypes between healthy human individuals. Sequenced by immunoSEQ multiplex PCR; TCRdb stores in-frame clones only, minus some. The profile shows a few million clones, around 95% of them singletons. Only CD45RO-negative cells positively selected for CCR7 counted as naive CD8 cells, so terminally differentiated effector memory CD45RA+ cells were excluded. Sequenced material: naive CD8+ T cells from PBMCs. The receptors here all came from a man between 18 and 29 years old in good health. Some clones in this sample may be carry-over from other donors' samples.

The gene calls are TRBV11-2 and TRBJ2-7; no firm D call. CDR1 and CDR2 from the germline V gene are SGHAT and FQNNGV. V was pared by 6 bases and J by 5 bases, with 8 bases between. The CDR3 sequence is 11 residues long. The CDR3 DNA is TGTGCCAGCAGGCTCCTTGACGAGCAGTACTTC. It is translated as CASRLLDEQYF. Using reference TRBV11-2 and TRBJ2-7 for the parts outside the CDR3, the full variable domain is EAGVAQSPRYKIIEKRQSVAFWCNPISGHATLYWYQQILGQGPKLLIQFQNNGVVDDSQLPKDRFSAERLKGVDSTLKIQPAKLEDSAVYLCASRLLDEQYFGPGTRLTVT.

This chain uses TRBV7-3 with TRBJ2-3; 9 bases are shared with TRBD2. J lost 2 bases, V lost 1 base, and 7 bases had no gene match. Germline V gives CDR1 SGHTA, CDR2 FQGTGA. There are 17 residues in the CDR3. CDR3 amino acids: CASSLIPAGGITDTQYF. The CDR3 DNA follows: TGTGCCAGCAGCTTAATCCCAGCGGGAGGAATCACAGATACGCAGTATTTT. Supplemented by reference TRBV7-3 and TRBJ2-3, the full variable domain reads GAGVSQTPSNKVTEKGKYVELRCDPISGHTALYWYRQSLGQGPEFLIYFQGTGAADDSGLPNDRFFAVRPEGSVSTLKIQRTERGDSAVYLCASSLIPAGGITDTQYFGPGTRLTVL.

The chain employs TRBV7-9 and TRBJ2-1; 8 bases are a match to TRBD2. The germline CDR1 and CDR2 sequences are SEHNR and FQNEAQ (reference sequence). The CDR3 loop spans 16 amino acids. V was pared by 2 bases and J by 8 bases, with 11 bases of the junction left unmatched. The CDR3 loop reads CASSLMSREALHEQFF. The CDR3 DNA sequence: TGTGCCAGCAGCTTAATGTCGCGGGAGGCCCTACATGAGCAGTTCTTC.